The T cell receptor (beta chain) under discussion was sequenced for a study of shared clonotypes between healthy human individuals. The CDR3 has 16 amino acids. CDR1 and CDR2 from the germline V gene are SGHDN and FVKESK. Concerning this clone: At one end, the junction sequence differs from germline, possibly due to a read error.

Assay: immunoSEQ multiplex PCR; the TCRdb copy retains only in-frame clones and omits some. The sample includes fewer than 400,000 clones, around 72% seen only once; the top ten take over 9%. This TCR derives from a man younger than 40 in good health. The V and J genes are TRBV14 and TRBJ2-7, with D perhaps matching TRBD1 (6 bases). Sequenced sample: memory CD4+ T cells sorted from blood. Noted subset: CD45RA-negative fraction. CDR3 sequence reads: CAGSQLSGAGAREQYF. The CDR3 DNA sequence: TGTGCCGGCAGCCAACTAAGTGGGGCAGGGGCGAGAGAGCAGTACTTC.